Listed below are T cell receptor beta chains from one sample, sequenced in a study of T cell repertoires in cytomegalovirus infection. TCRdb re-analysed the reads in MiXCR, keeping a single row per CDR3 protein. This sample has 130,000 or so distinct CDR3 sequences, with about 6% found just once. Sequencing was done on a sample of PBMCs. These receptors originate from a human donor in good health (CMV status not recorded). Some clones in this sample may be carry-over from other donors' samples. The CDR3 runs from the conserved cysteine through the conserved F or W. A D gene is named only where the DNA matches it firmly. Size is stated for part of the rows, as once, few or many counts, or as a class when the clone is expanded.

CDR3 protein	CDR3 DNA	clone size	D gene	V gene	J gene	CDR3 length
CASSYSTGGSEAFF	TGTGCCAGCAGTTACTCGACGGGGGGCAGTGAAGCTTTCTTT	many	-	TRBV6-2/TRBV6-3	TRBJ1-1	14
CASSLHPVAGLVYGYTF	TGTGCCAGCAGTTTACACCCCGTGGCAGGTCTGGTCTATGGCTACACCTTC	many	-	TRBV28	TRBJ1-2	17
CSVGAGAMNTEAFF	TGCAGCGTTGGGGCAGGGGCAATGAACACTGAAGCTTTCTTT	-	-	TRBV29-1	TRBJ1-1	14
CSARDHRTVLYGYTF	TGCAGTGCTAGAGACCACCGGACAGTTCTCTATGGCTACACCTTC	few	-	TRBV20-1	TRBJ1-2	15
CASSLRGHGNQPQHF	TGTGCCAGCAGTTTGAGGGGGCATGGCAATCAGCCCCAGCATTTT	-	TRBD1	TRBV12-3/TRBV12-4	TRBJ1-5	15
CASSPRSDGPYEQYF	TGCGCCAGCAGCCCCCGGTCAGACGGCCCCTACGAGCAGTACTTC	few	-	TRBV5-1	TRBJ2-7	15
CASSRLEGGNSPLHF	TGCGCCAGCAGCCGCCTGGAGGGCGGTAATTCACCCCTCCACTTT	-	-	TRBV5-1	TRBJ1-6	15
CASSQLGGAGQGGELFF	TGTGCCAGCAGCCAGCTAGGGGGGGCCGGCCAGGGCGGGGAGCTGTTTTTT	many	-	TRBV7-2	TRBJ2-2	17
CASSFEVGSPLHF	TGTGCCAGCAGCTTCGAGGTGGGCTCACCCCTCCACTTT	many	-	TRBV5-5	TRBJ1-6	13
CASSQETGTERVF	TGCGCCAGCAGCCAAGAAACCGGGACAGAACGGGTTTTT	-	TRBD1	TRBV4-3	TRBJ2-3	13
CASSYSESRDSGIANEKLFF	TGTGCCAGCAGTTACTCGGAATCTCGGGACTCTGGGATTGCTAATGAAAAACTGTTTTTT	many	-	TRBV6-2/TRBV6-3	TRBJ1-4	20
CASSLGLAGGISYNEQFF	TGTGCCAGTAGCCTCGGACTAGCGGGGGGGATATCCTACAATGAGCAGTTCTTC	few	TRBD2	TRBV19	TRBJ2-1	18
CASSLAGARGTEAFF	TGTGCCAGCAGCTTAGCGGGGGCCAGGGGCACTGAAGCTTTCTTT	many	-	TRBV7-8	TRBJ1-1	15
CASSRRGAGEETQYF	TGTGCCAGCAGTCGGCGGGGGGCCGGGGAAGAGACCCAGTACTTC	few	TRBD2	TRBV25-1	TRBJ2-5	15
CASSQDRPEAQPQHF	TGTGCCAGCTCACAGGACAGGCCCGAAGCGCAGCCCCAGCATTTT	-	TRBD1	TRBV18	TRBJ1-5	15
CASSPRLDNEQFF	TGTGCCAGCAGCCCCAGGCTAGACAATGAGCAGTTCTTC	-	-	TRBV7-6	TRBJ2-1	13
CASSSGSGEAFF	TGCGCCAGCAGCTCGGGGAGCGGGGAAGCTTTCTTT	many	-	TRBV4-1	TRBJ1-1	12
CASSLGWRTSGGDSYEQYF	TGTGCCAGCAGCTTAGGGTGGCGGACTAGCGGGGGGGACTCCTACGAGCAGTACTTC	many	TRBD2	TRBV7-2	TRBJ2-7	19
CASSLQGGGTDTQYF	TGCGCCAGCAGCTTACAGGGCGGAGGCACAGATACGCAGTATTTT	many	-	TRBV5-1	TRBJ2-3	15
CASSLEGGGANVLTF	TGCGCCAGCAGCTTGGAGGGAGGTGGGGCCAACGTCCTGACTTTC	-	-	TRBV5-1	TRBJ2-6	15
CASSLSSGGWRSYEQYF	TGTGCCAGCAGCTTAAGTAGCGGGGGATGGCGGTCCTACGAGCAGTACTTC	many	TRBD2	TRBV7-2	TRBJ2-7	17
CASSFRLPTSTDTQYF	TGTGCCAGCAGCTTTCGGCTACCAACTAGCACAGATACGCAGTATTTT	many	-	TRBV7-2	TRBJ2-3	16
CASSLVGGTATYGYTF	TGTGCCAGCAGCTTAGTGGGTGGGACAGCCACCTATGGCTACACCTTC	many	TRBD1	TRBV7-2	TRBJ1-2	16
CASSGTMRNEQFF	TGTGCCAGCAGTGGGACTATGAGGAATGAGCAGTTCTTC	many	-	TRBV2	TRBJ2-1	13
CASSLTGDQAFF	TGTGCCAGCAGCTTAACCGGTGATCAAGCTTTCTTT	-	-	TRBV7-3	TRBJ1-1	12
CAGSGGGYNEQFF	TGTGCCGGTAGCGGGGGGGGCTACAATGAGCAGTTCTTC	many	TRBD2	TRBV7-9	TRBJ2-1	13
CASSLSPGQGNSPLHF	TGTGCCAGCAGTTTAAGCCCGGGACAGGGGAATTCACCCCTCCACTTT	many	TRBD1	TRBV6-5	TRBJ1-6	16
CASSFQGGNEKLFF	TGTGCCAGCAGCTTTCAGGGGGGGAATGAAAAACTGTTTTTT	many	TRBD1	TRBV7-9	TRBJ1-4	14
CASSVGGSSNEQFF	TGTGCCAGCAGCGTAGGCGGCTCCAGCAATGAGCAGTTCTTC	few	-	TRBV9	TRBJ2-1	14
CASSQDTGPPVNTEAFF	TGCGCCAGCAGTCAGGACACCGGACCCCCCGTGAACACTGAAGCTTTCTTT	few	-	TRBV23-1	TRBJ1-1	17